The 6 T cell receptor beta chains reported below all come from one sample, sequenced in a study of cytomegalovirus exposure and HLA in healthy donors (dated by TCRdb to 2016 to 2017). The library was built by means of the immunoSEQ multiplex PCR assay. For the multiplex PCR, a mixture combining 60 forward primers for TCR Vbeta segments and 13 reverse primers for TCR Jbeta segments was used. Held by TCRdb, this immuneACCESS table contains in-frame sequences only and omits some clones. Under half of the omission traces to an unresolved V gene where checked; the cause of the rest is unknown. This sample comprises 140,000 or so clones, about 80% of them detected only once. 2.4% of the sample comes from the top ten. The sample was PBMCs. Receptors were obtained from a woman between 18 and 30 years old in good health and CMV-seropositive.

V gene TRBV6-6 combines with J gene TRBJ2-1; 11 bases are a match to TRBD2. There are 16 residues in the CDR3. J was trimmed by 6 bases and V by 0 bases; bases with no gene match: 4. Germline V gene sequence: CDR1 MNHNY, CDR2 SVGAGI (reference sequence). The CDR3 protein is CASSYSPGTSGNEQFF. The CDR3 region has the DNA TGTGCCAGCAGTTACTCGCCAGGGACTAGCGGCAATGAGCAGTTCTTC.

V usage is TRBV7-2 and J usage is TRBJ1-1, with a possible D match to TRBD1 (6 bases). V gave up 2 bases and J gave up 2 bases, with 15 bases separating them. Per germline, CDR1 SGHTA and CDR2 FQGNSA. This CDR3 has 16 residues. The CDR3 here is CASSLLSHRDNTEAFF. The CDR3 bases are TGTGCCAGCAGCTTACTTTCCCACAGGGATAACACTGAAGCTTTCTTT.

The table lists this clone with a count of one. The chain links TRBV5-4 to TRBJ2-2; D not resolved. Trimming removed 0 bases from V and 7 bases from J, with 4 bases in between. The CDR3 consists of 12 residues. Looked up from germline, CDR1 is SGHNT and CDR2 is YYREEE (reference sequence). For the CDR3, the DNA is TGTGCCAGCAGCTTGGACAGCGGGGAGCTGTTTTTT. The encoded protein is CASSLDSGELFF. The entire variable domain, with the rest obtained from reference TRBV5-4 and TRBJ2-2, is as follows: ETGVTQSPTHLIKTRGQQVTLRCSSQSGHNTVSWYQQALGQGPQFIFQYYREEENGRGNFPPRFSGLQFPNYSSELNVNALELDDSALYLCASSLDSGELFFGEGSRLTVL.

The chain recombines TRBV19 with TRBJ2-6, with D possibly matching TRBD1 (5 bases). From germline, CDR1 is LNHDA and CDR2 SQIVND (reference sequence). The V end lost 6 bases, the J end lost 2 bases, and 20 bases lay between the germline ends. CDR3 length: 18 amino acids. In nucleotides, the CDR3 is TGTGCCAGTAGCATCGGACATATTCGGAAAACTGGGGCCAACGTCCTGACTTTC. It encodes CASSIGHIRKTGANVLTF.

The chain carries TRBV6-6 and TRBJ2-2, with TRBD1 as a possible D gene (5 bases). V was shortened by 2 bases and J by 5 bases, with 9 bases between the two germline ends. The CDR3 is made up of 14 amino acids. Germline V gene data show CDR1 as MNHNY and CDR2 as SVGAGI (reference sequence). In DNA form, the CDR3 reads TGTGCCAGCAGTTACCGCTCAGGGACCGGGGAGCTGTTTTTT. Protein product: CASSYRSGTGELFF.

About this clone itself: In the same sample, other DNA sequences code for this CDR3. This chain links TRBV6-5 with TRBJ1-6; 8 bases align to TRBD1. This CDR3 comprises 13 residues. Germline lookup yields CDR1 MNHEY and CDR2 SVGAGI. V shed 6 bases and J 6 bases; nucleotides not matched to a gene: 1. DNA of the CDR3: TGTGCCAGCAGAGGACAGGGTAATTCACCCCTCCACTTT. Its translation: CASRGQGNSPLHF.